Below, 2 T cell receptor beta chains from the same sample are listed, as sequenced in a study of blood T cell repertoires in COVID-19. The data were produced by immunoSEQ multiplex PCR, yet TCRdb's version contains in-frame clones alone and is incomplete. Of over 110,000 clones in the sample, approximately 88% were seen once. Sequenced sample: peripheral blood. These receptors all stem from a human donor in a cohort sampled during active COVID-19.

The J gene is TRBJ1-4, the V gene TRBV6-6; D unclear. This CDR3 is built from 14 residues. The ends were cut back, 2 bases at V and 0 bases at J, with 4 bases in the middle. From germline, CDR1 is MNHNY and CDR2 SVGAGI (reference sequence). Here the CDR3 DNA reads TGTGCCAGCAGTTACCCTGCAACTAATGAAAAACTGTTTTTT. Translating it yields CASSYPATNEKLFF.

Concerning this clone: A read error may explain this, as a much larger clone is one base away. This sequence joins TRBV27 and TRBJ2-3; D is possibly TRBD1 (6 bases). Germline V gene sequence: CDR1 MNHEY, CDR2 SMNVEV (reference sequence). There are 12 residues in the CDR3. V was trimmed by 7 bases and J by 5 bases, leaving 10 bases between them. CDR3 sequence: CASNFRGDTQYF. Written as DNA, the CDR3 is TGTGCCAGCAATTTCAGGGGAGATACGCAGTATTTT.